A single sample gave rise to the 28 T cell receptor beta chains below, sequenced in a study of sequential checkpoint blockade in melanoma. Treatment denoted: randomized to nivolumab then ipilimumab (arm A) or the reverse (arm B). The assay was immunoSEQ multiplex PCR, and TCRdb's table has in-frame clones only and misses some. The sample shows 35,000 to 50,000 clones, 70% to 90% of them seen only once. Sequences were derived from CD8+ T cells sorted from blood (inferred from file names), sampled from a patient given nivolumab and ipilimumab in sequence. Receptors were obtained from a human donor with melanoma.

V gene TRBV7-9 combines with J gene TRBJ2-1, with TRBD2 matching 9 bases. The CDR3 is 14 residues long. Germline CDR1 is SEHNR and CDR2 is FQNEAQ (reference sequence). Germline trimming cut 5 bases from V and 5 bases from J; bases unmatched to any gene: 4. The CDR3 DNA reads as TGTGCCAGCAGCGGACTAGCGAGTGACAATGAGCAGTTCTTC. Translated: CASSGLASDNEQFF.

The V call is TRBV9, the J call TRBJ2-2; 8 nucleotides line up with TRBD2. Unmatched junction bases numbered 5, after V lost 2 bases and J lost 2 bases. The CDR3 is 16 amino acids. CDR1 and CDR2 from the germline V gene are SGDLS and YYNGEE. The CDR3 spells CASSVLGTSNTGELFF. The CDR3 DNA reads as TGTGCCAGCAGCGTGTTGGGGACTAGTAACACCGGGGAGCTGTTTTTT.

V usage is TRBV2 and J usage is TRBJ2-5; 10 positions agree with TRBD1. With the DNA end fitting TRBJ2-7 better, the J assignment may be wrong. This CDR3 comprises 14 residues. Germline assignment: CDR1 SNHLY and CDR2 FYNNEI. CDR3 protein: CASTRDRGRYEQYF. The CDR3 coding sequence is TGTGCCAGCACCCGGGACAGGGGAAGATACGAGCAGTACTTC.

J is TRBJ2-1 and V is TRBV10-1, with D perhaps matching TRBD1 (6 bases). The germline V gene encodes CDR1 WNHNN and CDR2 SYGVQD (reference sequence). V lost 3 bases to trimming and J lost 9 bases, with 6 bases between them. The CDR3 totals 11 residues. As DNA, the CDR3 is TGCGCCAGCAGTGACAGGGGTGAGCAGTTCTTC. It specifies CASSDRGEQFF.

The J gene is TRBJ2-1, the V gene TRBV29-1; D perhaps matches TRBD1 (5 bases). CDR3 length equals 12 residues. Germline CDR1 is SQVTM and CDR2 is ANQGSEA. Trimming pared 8 bases from V and 7 bases from J, leaving 15 bases between. The CDR3 loop reads CSTSMTANEQFF. The CDR3 nucleotides read TGCAGCACCAGTATGACAGCGAATGAGCAGTTCTTC.

The chain combines TRBV6-5 with TRBJ2-2; D is uncertain. The CDR3 has 13 amino acids. CDR1 is MNHEY, CDR2 SVGAGI, per germline. Trimming stripped 7 bases from V and 6 bases from J, with 12 bases between. The CDR3 DNA sequence: TGTGCCAGCAACCCCGACAAGTCCGGGGAGCTGTTTTTT. Translating it yields CASNPDKSGELFF.

The chain has TRBV27 and TRBJ1-3; D uncertain. The CDR3 is 14 amino acids. V was shortened by 6 bases and J by 1 base, with 10 bases between the two germline ends. Germline-derived CDR1 and CDR2 are MNHEY and SMNVEV (reference sequence). The CDR3: CASSFAGSGNTIYF. The CDR3 nucleotides are TGTGCCAGCAGCTTCGCGGGGTCTGGAAACACCATATATTTT.

The chain is built from TRBV6-4 and TRBJ1-2; weak D call: TRBD1 (5 bases). The germline gives CDR1 MRHNA, CDR2 SNTAGT. Deletions cut 6 bases from V and 4 bases from J, with 24 bases between. The CDR3 covers 17 residues. The CDR3, as DNA: TGTGCCAGCAGGAACACCCTGGAGGGACCTAGGGTCTATGGCTACACCTTC. Translation: CASRNTLEGPRVYGYTF.

V is TRBV19 and J is TRBJ2-1; 15 bases line up with TRBD2. CDR1 and CDR2 (germline): LNHDA, SQIVND (reference sequence). The CDR3 extends over 15 amino acids. With V trimmed by 3 bases and J by 6 bases, 0 bases remained unmatched. CDR3 sequence (DNA): TGTGCCAGTAGTATGGGACTAGCGGGAGGCAATGAGCAGTTCTTC. Translation: CASSMGLAGGNEQFF.

The chain carries TRBV7-6 and TRBJ2-7, with 8 bases aligning to TRBD1. Looked up from germline, CDR1 is SGHVS and CDR2 is FNYEAQ. With 5 bases clipped from V and 6 bases from J, the junction kept 12 bases outside the gene matches. This CDR3 comprises 15 residues. The CDR3 region is CASSPGQGGLGEQYF. The CDR3 DNA follows: TGTGCCAGCAGCCCCGGACAGGGAGGATTGGGCGAGCAGTACTTC.

The rearrangement links TRBV2 to TRBJ1-1; a weak D match, TRBD1 (5 bases). This CDR3 spans 14 amino acids. Trimming removed 6 bases at V and 1 base at J, with 12 bases between. CDR1 and CDR2 (germline): SNHLY, FYNNEI. CDR3 coding DNA: TGTGCCAGCAGAAAGGGGTGGGGGAACACTGAAGCTTTCTTT. As protein: CASRKGWGNTEAFF.

The chain is built from TRBV7-2 and TRBJ1-6; D is possibly TRBD1 (6 bases). The germline CDR1 and CDR2 sequences are SGHTA and FQGNSA. The CDR3 covers 13 residues. V was trimmed by 6 bases and J by 9 bases, leaving 12 bases between them. In nucleotides, the CDR3 is TGTGCCAGCAGTAACTGGGGGCTTTCACCCCTCCACTTT. Translation gives CASSNWGLSPLHF.

The chain joins TRBV27 to TRBJ2-7; 8 bases align to TRBD2. The junction had 11 bases not matched to a gene; V was cut back by 4 bases and J by 6 bases. The CDR3 consists of 15 residues. CDR1 MNHEY and CDR2 SMNVEV come from the germline V gene (reference sequence). The CDR3 region is CASSWGSLAGGEQYF. The CDR3 DNA reads as TGTGCCAGCAGTTGGGGGAGTCTAGCGGGCGGCGAGCAGTACTTC.

This chain uses TRBV30 with TRBJ2-5; the D gene is possibly TRBD1 (6 bases). V lost 0 bases and J lost 1, with 6 bases in between. The germline CDR1 and CDR2 sequences are GTSNPN and SVGIG (reference sequence). This CDR3 has 13 residues. Here the CDR3 reads CAWSVGGQETQYF. The CDR3 DNA is TGTGCCTGGAGTGTAGGGGGCCAAGAGACCCAGTACTTC.

The gene calls are TRBV11-3 and TRBJ1-6, with 11 bases fitting TRBD1. The CDR3 totals 16 residues. Germline loops: CDR1 SGHNT, CDR2 YENEEA. V was pared by 5 bases and J by 7 bases, with 7 bases of the junction left unmatched. CDR3 in DNA: TGTGCCAGCAGCGACACCGGACAGGGGGCCAATTCACCCCTCCACTTT. This sequence encodes CASSDTGQGANSPLHF.

This CDR3 reads CASSSRESSYEQYF. CDR3 DNA sequence: TGTGCCAGCAGTTCCCGGGAGAGCTCCTACGAGCAGTACTTC. V is TRBV28 and J is TRBJ2-7, with D maybe TRBD2 (6 bases). CDR3 length: 14 amino acids. Germline V gives CDR1 MDHEN, CDR2 SYDVKM. V was cut by 4 bases and J by 0 bases, with 10 bases left in between.

The gene calls are TRBV6-4 and TRBJ2-1; TRBD2 agrees at 7 bases. V trimming: 2 bases; J trimming: 4 bases; junction bases outside the gene matches: 2. This CDR3 comprises 14 residues. Germline V gene sequence: CDR1 MRHNA, CDR2 SNTAGT. The CDR3 nucleotides are TGTGCCAGCAGTGACGGGGAGGGTTACAATGAGCAGTTCTTC. It translates to CASSDGEGYNEQFF.

The CDR3 region has the DNA TGTGCCAGCAGTTTCCTCTCCTACAATGAGCAGTTCTTC. Translation gives CASSFLSYNEQFF. This chain uses TRBV27 with TRBJ2-1; D is ambiguous. With 3 bases removed from V and 0 bases from J, the gap between germline ends came to 3 bases. The germline V gene has CDR1 MNHEY and CDR2 SMNVEV (reference sequence). This CDR3 comprises 13 residues.

The gene calls are TRBV11-2 and TRBJ2-7, with 8 nucleotides matching TRBD2. This CDR3 region has 18 residues. Germline V gene data show CDR1 as SGHAT and CDR2 as FQNNGV. The junction had 14 bases not matched to a gene; V was cut back by 2 bases and J by 2 bases. The CDR3 here is CASSLTGFPGGKTYEQYV. The CDR3, as DNA: TGTGCCAGCAGCTTAACAGGGTTCCCGGGAGGGAAGACCTACGAGCAGTACGTC.

The chain links TRBV6-6 to TRBJ2-1; a possible D gene is TRBD2 (5 bases). CDR1 MNHNY and CDR2 SVGAGI come from the germline V gene (reference sequence). V was clipped by 4 bases and J by 2 bases, with 12 bases between them. The CDR3 has 15 residues. The CDR3 nucleotides read TGTGCCAGCAGTTTACTGACCGGGGCCTACAATGAGCAGTTCTTC. It translates to CASSLLTGAYNEQFF.

In this sample, this clone turned up once. The chain is built from TRBV9 and TRBJ2-5; D call uncertain. The CDR3 loop spans 15 amino acids. CDR1 and CDR2 from the germline V gene are SGDLS and YYNGEE. Trimming left V 0 bases short and J 4 bases short, with 13 bases between. The CDR3: CASSVVTGGAETQYF. CDR3 in DNA: TGTGCCAGCAGCGTAGTTACCGGCGGCGCAGAGACCCAGTACTTC. Drawing the rest from reference TRBV9 and TRBJ2-5, the complete variable domain is DSGVTQTPKHLITATGQRVTLRCSPRSGDLSVYWYQQSLDQGLQFLIQYYNGEERAKGNILERFSAQQFPDLHSELNLSSLELGDSALYFCASSVVTGGAETQYFGPGTRLLVL.

The DNA for the CDR3 is TGTGCCAGCAGTCTCATAATGGGACAGGGGAGGGTGGAGCAGTACTTC. Its protein product is CASSLIMGQGRVEQYF. The chain recombines TRBV27 with TRBJ2-7, with TRBD1 identical over 10 bases. With 5 bases clipped from V and 7 bases from J, the junction kept 14 bases outside the gene matches. This CDR3 has 16 residues. Germline CDR1 and CDR2: MNHEY and SMNVEV (reference sequence).

This clone was seen a few times. This chain connects TRBV19 to TRBJ1-3; 10 nucleotides align to TRBD1. The CDR3 spans 18 residues. The ends lost 3 bases at V and 9 bases at J; junction bases unmatched: 17. Germline lookup yields CDR1 LNHDA and CDR2 SQIVND (reference sequence). The CDR3 spells CASSMPFWDRGSLRTIYF. The DNA for the CDR3 is TGTGCCAGTAGTATGCCATTCTGGGACAGGGGAAGCCTCCGCACCATATATTTT.

The chain is built from TRBV9 and TRBJ1-1, with D maybe TRBD1 (6 bases). The V gene lost 0 bases and the J gene lost 4 bases, with 10 bases spanning the gap. Looked up from germline, CDR1 is SGDLS and CDR2 is YYNGEE. The CDR3 covers 14 residues. For the CDR3, the DNA is TGTGCCAGCAGCGTAGAGACAGGTGGCACTGAAGCTTTCTTT. Protein sequence: CASSVETGGTEAFF.

This rearrangement joins TRBV27 to TRBJ2-5; 7 nucleotides align to TRBD2. The CDR3 runs 16 residues. Germline V gene data show CDR1 as MNHEY and CDR2 as SMNVEV (reference sequence). The V segment lost 2 bases and the J segment 6 bases; nucleotides outside the gene matches: 12. CDR3 sequence (DNA): TGTGCCAGCAGTTTAAGGTTGGAACTAGCGACGAAGACCCAGTACTTC. It specifies CASSLRLELATKTQYF.

The V and J genes are TRBV5-1 and TRBJ2-7; a weak D match, TRBD1 (6 bases). CDR3 length: 14 residues. The germline V gene encodes CDR1 SGHRS and CDR2 YFSETQ. Trimming took 1 base from V and 1 from J, leaving 9 bases between them. The CDR3 bases are TGCGCCAGCAGCTTGTACAGGGATTCCTACGAGCAGTACTTC. It translates to CASSLYRDSYEQYF. The whole variable domain, remainder taken from reference TRBV5-1 and TRBJ2-7, is KAGVTQTPRYLIKTRGQQVTLSCSPISGHRSVSWYQQTPGQGLQFLFEYFSETQRNKGNFPGRFSGRQFSNSRSEMNVSTLELGDSALYLCASSLYRDSYEQYFGPGTRLTVT.

The chain carries TRBV28 and TRBJ2-3, with unresolved D. The V end was cut by 2 bases, the J end by 6 bases, with 9 bases between. CDR3 size: 13 residues. Germline loops: CDR1 MDHEN, CDR2 SYDVKM. The CDR3 sequence: CASSLRERDTQYF. CDR3 bases: TGTGCCAGCAGTTTACGAGAGAGGGATACGCAGTATTTT.

The chain recombines TRBV6-6 with TRBJ1-1; 7 positions match TRBD1. Germline CDR1 reads MNHNY; CDR2 reads SVGAGI (reference sequence). The CDR3 sequence is 14 residues long. With V trimmed by 5 bases and J by 4 bases, 7 bases remained unmatched. For the CDR3, the DNA is TGTGCCAGCAGTCTCCGGGACAGAGGCACTGAAGCTTTCTTT. It yields the protein CASSLRDRGTEAFF.